This T cell receptor beta chain was recorded in a study of blood T cell repertoires in COVID-19 (TCRdb year 2020). General notes on the study: Samples from collaborators originated in the United States, Italy and Spain and spanned both the acute and convalescent phases of COVID-19. The prospective study material was composed of cDNA or gDNA derived from T cells, B-cell-depleted T cells, or PBMCs. Deeply sampled blood TCRbeta repertoires from subjects exposed to, actively infected with, or recovered from COVID-19 were included in the dataset. The repertoires were released in a freely available public database meant as a resource for research on the immune response to SARS-CoV-2. Samples were obtained from the ongoing ImmuneRACE study (first 160 participants) and from about 1,300 subjects provided by 6 global collaborators. A de-identified subject ID, COVID-19 status, age in years and sex were almost always included in the sample metadata. Where available, HLA class I and class II types were taken from metadata supplied by the sample provider and were not determined by assay-based typing. Summary of the overall study and its limitations: The amount of clinical and demographic metadata varied by source and participant and was provided uncurated.

Participants in the prospective study were enrolled through a virtual design, were aged about 18 to 89 years, and lived in 24 United States geographic areas. In the prospective study, cohorts were assigned on the basis of participant-reported clinical history obtained from a screening survey and a study questionnaire. ImmuneRACE Cohort 3 recovered participants were defined by two consecutive negative NP/OP PCR tests, healthcare professional clearance, or symptom resolution. In the prospective study, whole blood, serum and a nasopharyngeal or oropharyngeal swab were collected from each participant by mobile phlebotomists. Participants in the prospective study had the option to provide additional blood draws and questionnaires over an approximately 2-month period. Before DNA extraction, blood samples from the prospective study were shipped at room temperature or frozen. The immunoSEQ Assay, a bias-controlled multiplex PCR, was used to amplify TCRbeta CDR3 regions from genomic DNA. As for the original processing: The number of nucleated cells in each sample was estimated by amplification of reference gene primers within the assay. To quantify the absolute abundance of each unique TCRbeta CDR3 rearrangement, sequence reads were collapsed and filtered. For each sample, productive Simpson clonality was calculated as the square root of Simpson's diversity index across productive rearrangements. Here the immuneACCESS table is served through TCRdb, limited to in-frame sequences with V and J called. Missing clones are a known gap in these copies; in checked studies unresolved V genes cover under half, and the rest lacks a known reason. V and J calls and clone size are as listed in that table; D and trimming were resolved from the DNA. This sample gives approximately 200,000 clones in total; less than 85% of them show up just once. In total, the top ten clones hold around 1.8% of the sample.

V is pared back by 1 base and J by 4 bases, with 9 bases lying between the germline termini. Sequences SGHRS (CDR1) and YFSETQ (CDR2) are obtained from the germline V gene. The CDR3 numbers 13 residues from cysteine through phenylalanine. Only CDR3 DNA is held: 39 bases, read in frame from base 1. Note on this clone: The target of this receptor is not known. It has no much larger one-base neighbor in the sample; base qualities were not kept.

The clonotype was recovered from a man aged 55 to 70 who had recovered from COVID-19. The chain uses TRBV5-1 and TRBJ2-7, and possibly TRBD1, on 6 matching bases. The sequenced sample consisted of PBMCs or T cells enriched from blood (not recorded which). CDR3 reads: CASSLTQGYEQYF. The DNA is as follows: TGCGCCAGCAGCTTGACACAGGGATACGAGCAGTACTTC.